This T cell receptor (beta chain) was found in a study of T cell repertoires in cytomegalovirus infection. In the study overall: Recently described HLA-C-restricted plus well-studied HLA-B-restricted CMV epitopes were used. CMV infection plus the matching HLA type was flagged by public TCR beta signatures. Study conclusions and caveats: CMV-specific TCR beta clonotypes restricted by HLA-C were the ones dominating the ex vivo response. CMV carriers having the relevant HLA were flagged by cumulative public TCR beta family frequency.

TCRdb reprocessed the reads with MiXCR, giving one entry per CDR3 protein. Of approximately 300,000 distinct CDR3 sequences detected, approximately 25% appear once; the ten largest clones hold 13%. This clonotype was observed a few times. The target antigen is unknown. This CDR3 is 14 amino acids long. V was cut by 8 bases and J by 8 bases, with 18 bases left in between. The J gene is TRBJ1-4, the V gene TRBV12-3 or TRBV12-4, with D unclear. Sequenced material: cultured PBMCs, taken from culture after CMV antigen stimulation. This clonotype was obtained from a human donor in good health (CMV status not recorded). Some clones in this sample may be carry-over from other donors' samples. In DNA form, the CDR3 reads TGTGCCAGCGGCAGACCGGTGTTGGGAGAAAAACTGTTTTTT. This codes for CASGRPVLGEKLFF.